The rows below give T cell receptor beta chains drawn from one sample of a study of T cell repertoires in cytomegalovirus infection. TCRdb passed the reads through MiXCR, listing each CDR3 protein once. The table records about 110,000 distinct CDR3 sequences, 10% of them present only once. Their antigen targets remain unknown. Source material: PBMCs, sequenced either directly or after in vitro stimulation (not recorded which). These receptors all stem from a human donor in good health (CMV status not recorded). Some clones in this sample may be carry-over from other donors' samples. Both conserved end residues are part of each CDR3. D genes are given only for firm matches. The listing skips clone size in some rows; elsewhere it reads once, few, many or a size class.

size | J | D | V | DNA | CDR3
many | TRBJ1-1 | . | TRBV7-2 | TGTGCCAGCAGCTTCCGGGGGAACACTGAAGCTTTCTTT | CASSFRGNTEAFF
. | TRBJ1-6 | TRBD1 | TRBV28 | TGTGCCAGCAGTTTGGGTCGGGGACAGGGGGCTGGGTCACCCCTCCACTTT | CASSLGRGQGAGSPLHF
many | TRBJ2-3 | TRBD2 | TRBV7-9 | TGTGCCAGCAGCTTCTATCTAGCGGGAGTCACAGATACGCAGTATTTT | CASSFYLAGVTDTQYF
few | TRBJ1-1 | TRBD1 | TRBV5-6 | TGTGCCAGCAGCTTGGCCTGGACAGGGAACACTGAAGCTTTCTTT | CASSLAWTGNTEAFF
few | TRBJ2-1 | TRBD2 | TRBV6-2/TRBV6-3 | TGTGCCAGCAAGTCTAGCGGGAGGTATGAGCAGTTCTTC | CASKSSGRYEQFF
few | TRBJ2-3 | . | TRBV10-3 | TGTGCCATCAACGGGAGAGCGACAGATACGCAGTATTTT | CAINGRATDTQYF
many | TRBJ1-5 | TRBD1 | TRBV12-3/TRBV12-4 | TGTGCCAGCAGTCGATCCAGGGGGAGGAATCAGCCCCAGCATTTT | CASSRSRGRNQPQHF
many | TRBJ2-1 | TRBD2 | TRBV7-2 | TGTGCCAGCAGCTTAAATCGGCCTAGCGGGTGGAATGAGCAGTTCTTC | CASSLNRPSGWNEQFF
few | TRBJ1-5 | . | TRBV4-1 | TGCGCCAGCAGCCGCGGCCGATTTGGGTCACCCCAGCATTTT | CASSRGRFGSPQHF
many | TRBJ1-2 | . | TRBV7-9 | TGTGCCAGCAGCTTAACAACAGGGAGATATGGCTACACCTTC | CASSLTTGRYGYTF
many | TRBJ2-1 | TRBD1 | TRBV7-2 | TGTGCCAGCAGCCCAGACAGGGGGCAACACAATGAGCAGTTCTTC | CASSPDRGQHNEQFF
many | TRBJ2-3 | . | TRBV7-8 | TGTGCCAGCAGCTTACCTTGGTCAGGAGCCACAGATACGCAGTATTTT | CASSLPWSGATDTQYF
many | TRBJ1-4 | . | TRBV7-8 | TGTGCCAGCAGCTTAGGGGGGTGGAATGAAAAACTGTTTTTT | CASSLGGWNEKLFF
many | TRBJ2-1 | TRBD2 | TRBV7-7 | TGTGCCAGCAGCCCCAGACTAGCGGGAGGATCCTACAATGAGCAGTTCTTC | CASSPRLAGGSYNEQFF
. | TRBJ2-1 | . | TRBV9 | TGTGCCAGCAGCACACGATCATACAATGAGCAGTTCTTC | CASSTRSYNEQFF
many | TRBJ1-1 | . | TRBV28 | TGTGCCAGCAGTTCCCCGGGCACTGAAGCTTTCTTT | CASSSPGTEAFF
. | TRBJ2-1 | . | TRBV7-2 | TGTGCCAGCAGCTCTAGCGACATCTACAATGAGCAGTTCTTC | CASSSSDIYNEQFF
many | TRBJ1-5 | TRBD1 | TRBV28 | TGTGCCAGCAGTTTACACAGGGGATCTAATCAGCCCCAGCATTTT | CASSLHRGSNQPQHF
few | TRBJ2-1 | TRBD2 | TRBV19 | TGTGCCAGTAGTGCGGGACTAGCGTTAGGGGAGCAGTTCTTC | CASSAGLALGEQFF
many | TRBJ1-1 | . | TRBV7-2 | TGTGCCAGCAGCCGCCGGGGGGCCAGGGACACTGAAGCTTTCTTT | CASSRRGARDTEAFF
. | TRBJ2-4 | TRBD2 | TRBV12-3/TRBV12-4 | TGTGCCAGCAGGGGGACTAGCGGGAACCCCCCGGCCAAAAACATTCAGTACTTC | CASRGTSGNPPAKNIQYF
. | TRBJ1-1 | TRBD1 | TRBV7-9 | TGTGCCAGCAGCGGACCTTATGGGACAGGGGGCACTGAAGCTTTCTTT | CASSGPYGTGGTEAFF
many | TRBJ1-1 | . | TRBV7-6 | TGTGCCAGCAGCTCATTCTCCGGGACGAACACTGAAGCTTTCTTT | CASSSFSGTNTEAFF
. | TRBJ1-1 | TRBD1 | TRBV24-1 | TGTGCCACCGCACCCGGGACAGGGACCAACACTAAATCTTACTTT | CATAPGTGTNTKSYF
few | TRBJ2-7 | . | TRBV6-2/TRBV6-3 | TGTGCCAGCAGTTCAGACCAGCTAGGTTCCTACGAGCAGTACTTC | CASSSDQLGSYEQYF
many | TRBJ1-2 | . | TRBV7-2 | TGTGCCAGCAGCCCCCCCGGGAGCTATGGCTACACCTTC | CASSPPGSYGYTF
few | TRBJ2-2 | . | TRBV12-3/TRBV12-4 | TGTGCCAGCAGGGTAACCAGAAGGGGGACCGGGGAGCTGTTTTTT | CASRVTRRGTGELFF
. | TRBJ1-6 | . | TRBV23-1 | TGCGCCAGCAGTCAGCAGGGAAATAATTCACCCCTCCACTTT | CASSQQGNNSPLHF
many | TRBJ2-5 | TRBD2 | TRBV7-2 | TGTGCCAGCAGCCCTAATCCGGGACTAGCGAGCTCGAAAGAGACCCAGTACTTC | CASSPNPGLASSKETQYF
. | TRBJ2-7 | . | TRBV2 | TGTGCCAGCAGTGAGCAGGGGCCAGGCGACGAGCAGTACTTC | CASSEQGPGDEQYF
many | TRBJ2-1 | TRBD1 | TRBV9 | TGTGCCAGCAGCGTAGATGTAGAGGGGACAGGGGGCCGGGAGCAGTTCTTC | CASSVDVEGTGGREQFF
many | TRBJ1-3 | . | TRBV7-9 | TGTGCCAGCAGCTTACAACTCGGGGTATTTGGAAACACCATATATTTT | CASSLQLGVFGNTIYF
many | TRBJ2-1 | . | TRBV6-5 | TGTGCCACCCGAATACTAGGAAGGTCCTACAATGAGCAGTTCTTC | CATRILGRSYNEQFF
few | TRBJ2-7 | . | TRBV6-5 | TGTGCCAGCAGTTCGAGGGACCTTGGCCTGCGGCAGTACTTC | CASSSRDLGLRQYF
many | TRBJ2-3 | TRBD2 | TRBV7-2 | TGTGCCAGCAGCTTAGCGGCGGGAGGCACAGATACGCAGTATTTT | CASSLAAGGTDTQYF
few | TRBJ2-7 | TRBD1 | TRBV7-2 | TGTGCCAGCAGCGCCGGGACAGACTACGAGCAGTACTTC | CASSAGTDYEQYF
few | TRBJ2-6 | TRBD1 | TRBV7-2 | TGTGCCAGCAGCTTCCGGACAGGGATCGGGGCCAACGTCCTGACTTTC | CASSFRTGIGANVLTF
few | TRBJ2-1 | TRBD2 | TRBV24-1 | TGTGCCACCAGTGATTTGACTAGCGCGGATGAGCAGTTCTTC | CATSDLTSADEQFF
. | TRBJ2-5 | . | TRBV7-9 | TGTGCCAGCAGCCGGTCTGGGCAGCCCGGTATTGGGACCCAGTACTTC | CASSRSGQPGIGTQYF
many | TRBJ2-3 | TRBD1 | TRBV20-1 | TGCAGTGCTTCGACAGGGATGAGAACAGATACGCAGTATTTT | CSASTGMRTDTQYF
many | TRBJ1-1 | TRBD1 | TRBV5-6 | TGTGCCAGCAGCTTCGGGACAGGGGGAGCTTTCTTT | CASSFGTGGAFF